A single sample gave rise to the 21 T cell receptor beta chains below, sequenced in a study of OX40 agonist ivuxolimab in advanced cancers. The protocol was immunoSEQ multiplex PCR, while the TCRdb copy is restricted to in-frame clones and leaves out a portion. The sample yields 35,000 to 50,000 clones, 88% seen once. Here the sequenced sample was CD4+ or CD8+ T cells sorted from blood, taken in a trial of the OX40 agonist ivuxolimab. The source is an adult with an advanced solid tumor such as melanoma, head and neck, liver or kidney cancer.

V gene TRBV5-1 combines with J gene TRBJ2-6, with 8 bases lining up with TRBD1. The germline V gene has CDR1 SGHRS and CDR2 YFSETQ. The CDR3 runs to 14 residues. V was pared by 5 bases and J by 2 bases, with 0 bases of the junction left unmatched. CDR3 sequence (DNA): TGCGCCAGCAGGGACAGGGCTGGGGCCAACGTCCTGACTTTC. Protein: CASRDRAGANVLTF.

The chain couples TRBV7-2 to TRBJ2-5, with a possible D match to TRBD2 (6 bases). This CDR3 is built from 15 residues. V lost 5 bases and J 3 bases, leaving 16 bases between the germline ends. The germline V gene encodes CDR1 SGHTA and CDR2 FQGNSA. This CDR3 reads CASSERKDYKETQYF. The CDR3 coding sequence is TGTGCCAGCAGCGAAAGGAAGGACTATAAAGAGACCCAGTACTTC.

The chain couples TRBV6-5 to TRBJ2-3; possibly TRBD2 for D (6 bases). This CDR3 is built from 12 residues. V was pared by 11 bases and J by 4 bases, with 13 bases between. The germline CDR1 and CDR2 sequences are MNHEY and SVGAGI. CDR3 residues: CAAAGSSDTQYF. The CDR3 region has the DNA TGTGCCGCGGCCGGGAGCTCAGATACGCAGTATTTT.

This chain joins TRBV7-2 and TRBJ1-3; D not certain. Trimming shortened V by 6 bases and J by 4 bases, and 13 bases separated the two germline ends. The CDR3 runs to 14 residues. The V gene's germline CDR1 is SGHTA and CDR2 FQGNSA. In DNA form, the CDR3 reads TGTGCCAGCAGTTTACATAGGGCCGGAAACACCATATATTTT. Translation gives CASSLHRAGNTIYF.

CDR3: CATSTSSLTYEQYF. For the CDR3, the DNA is TGTGCCACCAGCACATCCTCTCTCACCTACGAGCAGTACTTC. V and J are TRBV15 and TRBJ2-7; D is unresolved. Trimming cost V 4 bases and J 2 bases, with 12 bases left between them. CDR3 length: 14 residues. Germline V CDR1 and CDR2: LNHNV, YYDKDF (reference sequence).

The CDR3 coding sequence is TGTGCCAGCAGAACAGGGAACTATGGCTACACCTTC. It codes for CASRTGNYGYTF. This rearrangement joins TRBV28 to TRBJ1-2, with D perhaps matching TRBD1 (6 bases). The CDR3 extends over 12 amino acids. Trimming left V 6 bases short and J 2 bases short, with 7 bases between. The germline V gene has CDR1 MDHEN and CDR2 SYDVKM.

V gene TRBV11-1 combines with J gene TRBJ2-3; 10 bases align to TRBD2. Germline values: CDR1 SGHAT, CDR2 FQDESV (reference sequence). This CDR3 has 18 amino acids. V lost 1 base to trimming and J lost 1 base; unmatched junction nucleotides: 8. The CDR3 region has the DNA TGTGCCAGCAGCTTAGGGGGTCTCCTAGCGGGAGGCACAGATACGCAGTATTTT. It codes for CASSLGGLLAGGTDTQYF.

The chain recombines TRBV7-2 with TRBJ2-3; no clear D gene. Between the trimmed V and J ends, which lost 4 bases and 2 bases, there was a span of 4 bases. This CDR3 has 12 amino acids. In germline, CDR1 is SGHTA, CDR2 FQGNSA. CDR3 sequence (DNA): TGTGCCAGCAGCTGGGACACAGATACGCAGTATTTT. Encoded protein: CASSWDTDTQYF. Based on the CDR3 plus reference TRBV7-2 and TRBJ2-3, the full variable domain is GAGVSQSPSNKVTEKGKDVELRCDPISGHTALYWYRQSLGQGLEFLIYFQGNSAPDKSGLPSDRFSAERTGGSVSTLTIQRTQQEDSAVYLCASSWDTDTQYFGPGTRLTVL.

V is TRBV4-3 and J is TRBJ2-2; D perhaps matches TRBD2 (6 bases). The germline gives CDR1 LGHNA, CDR2 YSLEER. Trimming removed 1 base from V and 7 bases from J, with 10 bases in between. CDR3 length: 14 amino acids. The CDR3 protein is CASSQVLARGELFF. CDR3 nucleotide sequence: TGCGCCAGCAGCCAAGTACTAGCCCGCGGGGAGCTGTTTTTT.

This clone was seen once. The chain recombines TRBV30 with TRBJ2-7; D is undetermined. Trimming cost V 0 bases and J 2 bases, with 11 bases left between them. The germline CDR1 and CDR2 sequences are GTSNPN and SVGIG (reference sequence). The length of the CDR3 is 14 residues. CDR3 bases: TGTGCCTGGAGTGTACCGGGCAGAGCCTACGAGCAGTACTTC. Translation: CAWSVPGRAYEQYF. Full variable domain (remainder filled in from reference TRBV30 and TRBJ2-7): SQTIHQWPATLVQPVGSPLSLECTVEGTSNPNLYWYRQAAGRGLQLLFYSVGIGQISSEVPQNLSASRPQDRQFILSSKKLLLSDSGFYLCAWSVPGRAYEQYFGPGTRLTVT.

Here the CDR3 DNA reads TGTGCCAGCAACCGGGACAGGGGGACAGATACGCAGTATTTT. This sequence encodes CASNRDRGTDTQYF. The chain joins TRBV7-9 to TRBJ2-3; 11 positions match TRBD1. This CDR3 spans 14 amino acids. V trimming: 7 bases; J trimming: 3 bases; junction bases outside the gene matches: 3. Germline V CDR1 and CDR2: SEHNR, FQNEAQ (reference sequence).

The chain links TRBV19 to TRBJ2-1, with D tentatively TRBD2 (5 bases). The germline V gene encodes CDR1 LNHDA and CDR2 SQIVND (reference sequence). The V gene lost 5 bases and the J gene lost 12 bases, with 20 bases spanning the gap. This CDR3 region has 14 residues. CDR3 sequence: CASSPGSTPVGQFF. CDR3 coding DNA: TGTGCCAGTAGTCCGGGATCCACACCCGTCGGGCAGTTCTTC.

The rearrangement uses TRBV5-1 and TRBJ2-7, with 7 bases identical to TRBD1. V trimming: 0 bases; J trimming: 3 bases; junction bases outside the gene matches: 6. In germline, CDR1 is SGHRS, CDR2 YFSETQ. The CDR3 has 15 residues. DNA for the CDR3: TGCGCCAGCAGCTTGGCCTCCGGGACAGTCTACGAGCAGTACTTC. This encodes CASSLASGTVYEQYF.

The CDR3: CASSSRFNYGYTF. CDR3 coding DNA: TGTGCCAGCAGTTCCCGGTTTAACTATGGCTACACCTTC. The V and J genes are TRBV28 and TRBJ1-2, with D unresolved. V lost 4 bases, J lost 1 base, and 7 bases lay in between. This CDR3 has 13 residues. Germline V gene data show CDR1 as MDHEN and CDR2 as SYDVKM.

This clone occurred a few times. This chain links TRBV5-1 with TRBJ2-6; 7 bases match TRBD2. CDR3 size: 16 residues. Germline CDR1 SGHRS, CDR2 YFSETQ. V lost 3 bases and J lost 0; bases outside the gene matches: 3. As DNA, the CDR3 is TGCGCCAGCAGCTGGGGGACTACCTCTGGGGCCAACGTCCTGACTTTC. Translation gives CASSWGTTSGANVLTF.

The chain recombines TRBV19 with TRBJ2-5; 7 bases match TRBD1. The assigned J gene may be wrong: the sequence end matches TRBJ2-7 better. Germline V gene lookup returns CDR1 LNHDA and CDR2 SQIVND (reference sequence). This CDR3 spans 15 amino acids. CDR3 sequence (DNA): TGTGCCAGTAGTCCGCGGGCAGGGGGAAGCTACGAGCAGTACTTC. It codes for CASSPRAGGSYEQYF.

The genes are TRBV12-5 and TRBJ1-1; D is uncertain. The CDR3 is 13 residues long. V gave up 3 bases and J gave up 1 base, with 6 bases separating them. CDR1 and CDR2 from the germline V gene are LGHNT and FRNRAP. This CDR3 is CASGFTENTEAFF. Here the CDR3 DNA reads TGTGCTAGTGGTTTTACAGAGAACACTGAAGCTTTCTTT. The variable domain in full, completed from reference TRBV12-5 and TRBJ1-1, reads DARVTQTPRHKVTEMGQEVTMRCQPILGHNTVFWYRQTMMQGLELLAYFRNRAPLDDSGMPKDRFSAEMPDATLATLKIQPSEPRDSAVYFCASGFTENTEAFFGQGTRLTVV.

The V gene is TRBV7-3, the J gene TRBJ2-7; no firm D call. The CDR3 sequence is 14 residues long. Germline loops: CDR1 SGHTA, CDR2 FQGTGA. V lost 1 base and J lost 7, with 14 bases in between. As DNA, the CDR3 is TGTGCCAGCAGCTTAAGACCGCGCCTCGGGGAGCAGTACTTC. Its translation: CASSLRPRLGEQYF.

The genes are TRBV15 and TRBJ1-5; unclear D gene. This CDR3 spans 15 amino acids. Trimming removed 8 bases at V and 2 bases at J, with 16 bases between. From germline, CDR1 is LNHNV and CDR2 YYDKDF (reference sequence). This CDR3 reads CATAGQVMGNQPQHF. CDR3 nucleotides: TGTGCCACCGCAGGCCAGGTGATGGGCAATCAGCCCCAGCATTTT.

This chain connects TRBV5-6 to TRBJ2-7, with D maybe TRBD2 (6 bases). Germline V gives CDR1 SGHDT, CDR2 YYEEEE. Trimming took 4 bases from V and 6 from J, leaving 23 bases between them. The CDR3 length is 16 residues. CDR3 amino acids: CASSLAGSNLGLEQYF. The CDR3 DNA follows: TGTGCCAGCAGCCTGGCGGGGTCAAACCTCGGCCTCGAGCAGTACTTC.

This clone was seen a few times. The V gene is TRBV27, the J gene TRBJ2-2, with 9 bases fitting TRBD2. V was clipped by 2 bases and J by 8 bases; unmatched bases: 3. The CDR3 runs 14 residues. Germline V lookup: CDR1 MNHEY, CDR2 SMNVEV (reference sequence). The DNA of the CDR3 is TGTGCCAGCAGTTTACTAGCGGGGAGGGGGGAGCTGTTTTTT. Its translation is CASSLLAGRGELFF.